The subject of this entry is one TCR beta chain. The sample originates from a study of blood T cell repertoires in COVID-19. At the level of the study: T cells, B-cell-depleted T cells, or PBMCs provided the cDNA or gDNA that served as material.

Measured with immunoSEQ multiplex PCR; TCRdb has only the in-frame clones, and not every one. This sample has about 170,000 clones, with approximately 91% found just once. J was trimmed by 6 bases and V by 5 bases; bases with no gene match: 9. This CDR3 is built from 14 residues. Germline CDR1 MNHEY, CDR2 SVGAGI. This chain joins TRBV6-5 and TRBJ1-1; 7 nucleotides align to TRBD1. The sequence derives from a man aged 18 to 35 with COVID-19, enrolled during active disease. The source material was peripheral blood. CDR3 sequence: CASSLWTGSSEAFF. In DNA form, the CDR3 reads TGTGCCAGCAGTCTTTGGACAGGCTCATCTGAAGCTTTCTTT.